The rows below give T cell receptor beta chains drawn from one sample of a study of cytomegalovirus exposure and HLA in healthy donors. Assay: immunoSEQ multiplex PCR; the TCRdb copy retains only in-frame clones and omits some. The data contain approximately 130,000 clones, over 70% of them seen just once; the ten biggest clones take up just under 3%. Sequenced material: PBMCs. The receptors here all came from a woman between 40 and 50 years old in good health and CMV-seropositive. Each CDR3 is given with its conserved first and last residue. Each record gives: clone size, V gene, J gene, D gene, CDR3 DNA, CDR3 protein. The D gene is left open where the match is weak. The listing skips clone size in some rows; elsewhere it reads once, few, many or a size class.

-	TRBV5-1	TRBJ2-2	TRBD1	TGCGCCAGCAGCACGGGACAGGGGAACACCGGGGAGCTGTTTTTT	CASSTGQGNTGELFF
-	TRBV14	TRBJ1-2	-	TGTGCCAGCAGCCAAGGTGGCAGGGGCGTGTATGGCTACACCTTC	CASSQGGRGVYGYTF
-	TRBV9	TRBJ1-2	TRBD1	TGTGCCAGCAGCCCCCGGGACAGGGTTATCTATGGCTACACCTTC	CASSPRDRVIYGYTF
few	TRBV5-6	TRBJ2-1	TRBD2	TGTGCCAGCAGCCTTCCGGGACTAGCGGGGGGCTCCTACAATGAGCAGTTCTTC	CASSLPGLAGGSYNEQFF
-	TRBV18	TRBJ2-2	TRBD1	TGTGCCAGCTCGGAACGGACAGGGGATGCCGGGGAGCTGTTTTTT	CASSERTGDAGELFF
few	TRBV5-4	TRBJ1-6	-	TGTGCCAGCAGCCCCAATAGCCCGGGAAGTAATTCACCCCTCCACTTT	CASSPNSPGSNSPLHF
-	TRBV9	TRBJ1-4	-	TGTGCCAGCAGCGTAGGCCGGGGAGAAAATGAAAAACTGTTTTTT	CASSVGRGENEKLFF
-	TRBV7-8	TRBJ2-1	TRBD2	TGTGCCAGCAGCTTAGCGAGACTAGCGACCGGCAATGAGCAGTTCTTC	CASSLARLATGNEQFF
-	TRBV25-1	TRBJ1-4	TRBD1	TGTGCCAGCAGTGACCCCGGCAGGGGGCTGGATGAAAAACTGTTTTTT	CASSDPGRGLDEKLFF
-	TRBV28	TRBJ2-1	TRBD2	TGTGCCAGCTTGCGTTGGACTAGCGGGAGTGGGACTGAGCAGTTCTTC	CASLRWTSGSGTEQFF
few	TRBV25-1	TRBJ1-2	TRBD1	TGTGCCAGCAGTCCCGGGACAGGGATAGGTGGCTACACCTTC	CASSPGTGIGGYTF
-	TRBV5-1	TRBJ1-2	TRBD1	TGCGCCAGCAGCTTGGAGGGACAGAGTGGCTACACCTTC	CASSLEGQSGYTF
-	TRBV28	TRBJ1-2	TRBD1	TGTGCCAGCAGAATCGGACAGGGTAACTATGGCTACACCTTC	CASRIGQGNYGYTF
-	TRBV19	TRBJ2-1	-	TGTGCCAGTAGTATGGGGGGTGGTGAGCAGTTCTTC	CASSMGGGEQFF
-	TRBV6-1	TRBJ1-2	-	TGTGCCAGCAGTGAAAGGGGCAACCGTTATGGCTACACCTTC	CASSERGNRYGYTF
-	TRBV30	TRBJ2-4	-	TGTGCCTGGAGTTTAGGGGGAGCCAAAAACATTCAGTACTTC	CAWSLGGAKNIQYF
-	TRBV4-1	TRBJ2-7	TRBD2	TGCGCCAGCAGCTCCACTAGCGGGAACCACGAGCAGTACTTC	CASSSTSGNHEQYF
-	TRBV7-9	TRBJ1-2	-	TGTGCCAGCAGCCACCCCCGGACCGGGGGAGACTATGGCTACACCTTC	CASSHPRTGGDYGYTF
-	TRBV2	TRBJ1-6	TRBD1	TGTGCCAGCAGTTCAGGACAGGGCGGGGTGGGACCCCTCCACTTT	CASSSGQGGVGPLHF
few	TRBV28	TRBJ2-7	-	TGTGCCAGCAGCGACAGCAACGAGCAGTACTTC	CASSDSNEQYF
-	TRBV7-9	TRBJ2-5	TRBD1	TGTGCCAGCAGCTTATGGACAGGGGTTTTTGAGGGAGAGACCCAGTACTTC	CASSLWTGVFEGETQYF
-	TRBV9	TRBJ1-1	-	TGTGCCAGCAGCGTAGATGGGGCGCCGGTCACTGAAGCTTTCTTT	CASSVDGAPVTEAFF